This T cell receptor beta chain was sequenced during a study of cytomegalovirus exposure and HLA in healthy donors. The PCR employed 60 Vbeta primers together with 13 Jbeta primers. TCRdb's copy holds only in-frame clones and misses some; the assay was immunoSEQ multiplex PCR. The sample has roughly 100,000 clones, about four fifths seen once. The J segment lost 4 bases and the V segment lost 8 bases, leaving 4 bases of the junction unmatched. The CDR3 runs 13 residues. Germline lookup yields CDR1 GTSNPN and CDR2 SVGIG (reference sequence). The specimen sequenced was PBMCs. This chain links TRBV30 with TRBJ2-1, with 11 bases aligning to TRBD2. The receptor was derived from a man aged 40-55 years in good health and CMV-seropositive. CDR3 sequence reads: CARSGGGYNEQFF. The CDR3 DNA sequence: TGTGCCCGTAGCGGGGGGGGGTACAATGAGCAGTTCTTC.